The next 28 T cell receptor beta chains were all read from a single sample in a study of technical replicates of blood from a handful of donors. Sequencing used immunoSEQ multiplex PCR; TCRdb keeps in-frame clones, though not all of them. The sample yields around 92,000 clones, around 96% seen once. Material for sequencing was T cells isolated from PBMCs. The origin of the receptors is a human donor in good health.

The V gene is TRBV19, the J gene TRBJ1-2, with 8 bases matching TRBD1. The CDR3 sequence is 14 residues long. Germline lookup yields CDR1 LNHDA and CDR2 SQIVND (reference sequence). With V trimmed by 8 bases and J by 0 bases, 5 bases remained unmatched. CDR3 sequence: CASSTGQANYGYTF. In nucleotides, the CDR3 is TGTGCCAGTTCGACGGGACAGGCTAACTATGGCTACACCTTC.

V usage is TRBV30 and J usage is TRBJ1-2; D is possibly TRBD1 (6 bases). CDR3 length equals 16 residues. Trimming removed 5 bases at V and 0 bases at J, with 19 bases between. Germline CDR1 reads GTSNPN; CDR2 reads SVGIG (reference sequence). The CDR3 nucleotides are TGTGCCTGGGGGGGTCGACAGGCCGATGCTAACTATGGCTACACCTTC. Amino acid sequence: CAWGGRQADANYGYTF.

The chain combines TRBV13 with TRBJ1-2; TRBD1 aligns across 9 bases. The CDR3 extends over 20 amino acids. V gave up 0 bases and J gave up 5 bases; unmatched junction bases: 19. CDR1 and CDR2 (germline): PRHDT, FYEKMQ (reference sequence). The chain's CDR3 is CASSLGGPFSGTGTAYGYTF. As DNA, the CDR3 is TGTGCCAGCAGCTTAGGGGGGCCCTTTTCCGGGACAGGGACCGCTTATGGCTACACCTTC.

The gene calls are TRBV7-6 and TRBJ2-5; unclear D gene. V lost 3 bases and J lost 1, with 9 bases in between. Germline V CDR1 and CDR2: SGHVS, FNYEAQ. There are 14 residues in the CDR3. Here the CDR3 reads CASSFPSGQETQYF. DNA for the CDR3: TGTGCCAGCAGCTTCCCCTCGGGCCAAGAGACCCAGTACTTC.

The rearrangement links TRBV19 to TRBJ2-4; D is ambiguous. The V end lost 3 bases, the J end lost 0 bases, and 6 bases lay between the germline ends. This CDR3 is built from 14 residues. Looked up from germline, CDR1 is LNHDA and CDR2 is SQIVND (reference sequence). The CDR3 nucleotides read TGTGCCAGTAGTATTGGGCTAGCCAAAAACATTCAGTACTTC. This sequence encodes CASSIGLAKNIQYF.

This chain uses TRBV11-2 with TRBJ1-2; the D gene is possibly TRBD1 (5 bases). V was trimmed by 5 bases and J by 4 bases, leaving 11 bases between them. Looked up from germline, CDR1 is SGHAT and CDR2 is FQNNGV. The CDR3 has 13 amino acids. The CDR3 bases are TGTGCCAGCAGCGGTGGGGCCGGCTATGGCTACACCTTC. It translates to CASSGGAGYGYTF. Variable domain in full (rest from reference TRBV11-2 and TRBJ1-2): EAGVAQSPRYKIIEKRQSVAFWCNPISGHATLYWYQQILGQGPKLLIQFQNNGVVDDSQLPKDRFSAERLKGVDSTLKIQPAKLEDSAVYLCASSGGAGYGYTFGSGTRLTVV.

V is TRBV5-1 and J is TRBJ2-3; 15 bases are a match to TRBD2. V lost 0 bases and J lost 3; bases outside the gene matches: 5. Germline CDR1 and CDR2: SGHRS and YFSETQ. The CDR3 is 18 residues long. CDR3 amino acids: CASSLGGLAGGYTDTQYF. The CDR3 DNA follows: TGCGCCAGCAGCTTGGGGGGACTAGCGGGAGGTTATACAGATACGCAGTATTTT.

This rearrangement joins TRBV2 to TRBJ2-4, with 14 bases aligning to TRBD2. The CDR3 has 20 residues. The germline CDR1 and CDR2 sequences are SNHLY and FYNNEI. Losses at the gene ends were 6 bases for V and 2 bases for J; bases not matched to a gene: 15. This CDR3 is CASSLPTSGRAKDTKNIQYF. CDR3 sequence (DNA): TGTGCCAGCAGCCTTCCGACTAGCGGGAGGGCCAAGGATACCAAAAACATTCAGTACTTC.

The rearrangement joins TRBV5-1 to TRBJ2-7, with 8 positions matching TRBD1. Germline CDR1 and CDR2: SGHRS and YFSETQ. V gave up 5 bases and J gave up 6 bases; unmatched junction bases: 10. The CDR3 is made up of 14 amino acids. In nucleotides, the CDR3 is TGCGCCAGCAGTCTTGGTTCAGGGGGCGCCGAGCAGTACTTC. Translated: CASSLGSGGAEQYF.

This rearrangement joins TRBV9 to TRBJ2-1, with 11 nucleotides matching TRBD2. The CDR3 has 17 amino acids. The trim removed 0 bases at V and 1 base at J, leaving 3 bases unmatched. From germline, CDR1 is SGDLS and CDR2 YYNGEE. For the CDR3, the DNA is TGTGCCAGCAGCGTAGGGACTAGCGGGCCTTCCTACAATGAGCAGTTCTTC. It codes for CASSVGTSGPSYNEQFF.

The J gene is TRBJ1-1, the V gene TRBV14, with D tentatively TRBD1 (5 bases). CDR1 is SGHDN, CDR2 FVKESK, per germline. The CDR3 consists of 15 residues. Trimming left V 1 base short and J 2 bases short, with 11 bases between. CDR3 in DNA: TGTGCCAGCAGCCAAGTCGCGGGGGGTAACACTGAAGCTTTCTTT. Protein product: CASSQVAGGNTEAFF.

The chain has TRBV4-1 and TRBJ2-5, with D perhaps TRBD2 (5 bases). This CDR3 is 15 amino acids long. Trimming took off 4 bases at V and 1 base at J, with 13 bases between the two ends. The germline V gene has CDR1 MGHRA and CDR2 YSYEKL. CDR3 sequence reads: CASSPNGLGQETQYF. The CDR3 DNA reads as TGCGCCAGCAGCCCAAACGGACTGGGCCAAGAGACCCAGTACTTC.

The chain couples TRBV4-1 to TRBJ2-3, with 8 bases identical to TRBD1. Germline V gene lookup returns CDR1 MGHRA and CDR2 YSYEKL. The junction had 13 bases not matched to a gene; V was cut back by 1 base and J by 4 bases. The CDR3 runs to 18 residues. The CDR3 protein is CASSQGPRTGSSPDTQYF. The CDR3 coding sequence is TGCGCCAGCAGCCAAGGACCCCGGACAGGGTCCTCACCAGATACGCAGTATTTT.

V and J are TRBV6-5 and TRBJ1-2, with D uncertain. The CDR3 has 12 amino acids. Trimming removed 3 bases from V and 8 bases from J, with 10 bases in between. Germline V CDR1 and CDR2: MNHEY, SVGAGI. The CDR3 region is CASSYDGSGYTF. Here the CDR3 DNA reads TGTGCCAGCAGTTATGATGGGAGCGGCTACACCTTC.

The V and J genes are TRBV27 and TRBJ2-3, with TRBD1 matching over 8 bases. The germline CDR1 and CDR2 sequences are MNHEY and SMNVEV (reference sequence). This CDR3 has 16 residues. The V segment lost 6 bases and the J segment 2 bases; nucleotides outside the gene matches: 10. The CDR3 coding sequence is TGTGCCAGCAGAACAACGCGGACAGGGAACACAGATACGCAGTATTTT. Residues: CASRTTRTGNTDTQYF.

V usage is TRBV5-1 and J usage is TRBJ2-7, with D unclear. The CDR3 loop spans 14 amino acids. Between the trimmed V and J ends, which lost 0 bases and 2 bases, there was a span of 9 bases. CDR1 is SGHRS, CDR2 YFSETQ, per germline. CDR3 nucleotides: TGCGCCAGCAGCTTGGCCTACGAAACCTACGAGCAGTACTTC. Its translation is CASSLAYETYEQYF.

The chain recombines TRBV21-1 with TRBJ1-2; TRBD1 is taken as the D call from the table, unchecked against the DNA. TRBV21-1 is tagged as a pseudogene. This CDR3 is 12 amino acids long. In DNA, the CDR3 is TGTGCCAGCAGGGGGGCCGCATATGGCTACACCTTC. This gives the protein CASRGAAYGYTF.

This clone was counted once. The gene calls are TRBV7-2 and TRBJ1-4, with 8 nucleotides matching TRBD1. Germline trimming cut 0 bases from V and 6 bases from J; bases unmatched to any gene: 9. There are 17 residues in the CDR3. The germline V gene encodes CDR1 SGHTA and CDR2 FQGNSA. The CDR3 DNA follows: TGTGCCAGCAGCTTAGCGGGGACAGGCGGCCGAGATGAAAAACTGTTTTTT. It encodes CASSLAGTGGRDEKLFF.

The gene calls are TRBV9 and TRBJ2-1; 8 bases fit TRBD2. The ends lost 3 bases at V and 1 base at J; junction bases unmatched: 6. Germline V lookup: CDR1 SGDLS, CDR2 YYNGEE. CDR3 length: 16 amino acids. The CDR3 DNA is TGTGCCAGCAGCGCCCTGGGCGGGGGGTCCTACAATGAGCAGTTCTTC. It specifies CASSALGGGSYNEQFF.

This chain joins TRBV6-1 and TRBJ2-1, with D tentatively TRBD2 (5 bases). V was cut by 7 bases and J by 9 bases, with 10 bases left in between. The CDR3 is 11 residues long. The germline V gene encodes CDR1 MNHNS and CDR2 SASEGT. The DNA of the CDR3 is TGTGCCAGCAAGTTCGAGGGTGAGCAGTTCTTC. Translation gives CASKFEGEQFF.

The V call is TRBV19, the J call TRBJ2-3, with TRBD2 matching over 10 bases. Germline V lookup: CDR1 LNHDA, CDR2 SQIVND (reference sequence). The length of the CDR3 is 16 residues. Germline trimming cut 3 bases from V and 2 bases from J; bases unmatched to any gene: 5. The CDR3 nucleotides read TGTGCCAGTAGTATGTTCCTAGCGGGAGACACAGATACGCAGTATTTT. It specifies CASSMFLAGDTDTQYF.

The V gene is TRBV25-1, the J gene TRBJ2-3; a weak D match, TRBD2 (6 bases). The CDR3 is 14 amino acids. Between the trimmed V and J ends, which lost 7 bases and 4 bases, there was a span of 15 bases. Germline CDR1 and CDR2: MGHDK and SYGVNS. CDR3 nucleotide sequence: TGTGCCAGCACGGTAGGAGGGGTCGCAGATACGCAGTATTTT. As protein: CASTVGGVADTQYF.

The rearrangement links TRBV14 to TRBJ1-1; D gene ambiguous. Trimming removed 1 base at V and 4 bases at J, with 10 bases between. From germline, CDR1 is SGHDN and CDR2 FVKESK. This CDR3 is built from 14 residues. The CDR3 DNA reads TGTGCCAGCAGCCAAGGGTTTTGGAGCACTGAAGCTTTCTTT. Amino acids: CASSQGFWSTEAFF. Variable domain in full (rest from reference TRBV14 and TRBJ1-1): EAGVTQFPSHSVIEKGQTVTLRCDPISGHDNLYWYRRVMGKEIKFLLHFVKESKQDESGMPNNRFLAERTGGTYSTLKVQPAELEDSGVYFCASSQGFWSTEAFFGQGTRLTVV.

The rearrangement uses TRBV2 and TRBJ1-5, with 10 nucleotides matching TRBD1. With V trimmed by 0 bases and J by 7 bases, 21 bases remained unmatched. Germline CDR1 is SNHLY and CDR2 is FYNNEI. The length of the CDR3 is 21 residues. CDR3 amino acids: CASSEAVSGTGATAKPQPQHF. The CDR3 DNA reads as TGTGCCAGCAGTGAAGCGGTGTCGGGGACAGGGGCCACCGCTAAACCCCAGCCCCAGCATTTT.

The CDR3 sequence: CARTSGISSYNEQFF. The CDR3 DNA is TGTGCCAGAACTAGCGGTATAAGCTCCTACAATGAGCAGTTCTTC. The chain uses TRBV2 and TRBJ2-1; 8 bases map to TRBD2. The CDR3 extends over 15 amino acids. CDR1 is SNHLY and CDR2 is FYNNEI in the germline V gene. V lost 9 bases to trimming and J lost 0 bases; unmatched junction nucleotides: 7.

This chain connects TRBV5-4 to TRBJ2-7; D possibly corresponds to TRBD1 (8 bases). The CDR3 runs to 13 residues. Per germline, CDR1 SGHNT and CDR2 YYREEE (reference sequence). Trimming took off 2 bases at V and 5 bases at J, with 11 bases between the two ends. The CDR3 nucleotides are TGTGCCAGCAGCTTCACAGGGGGGGACGAGCAGTACTTC. It translates to CASSFTGGDEQYF.

The chain combines TRBV5-1 with TRBJ1-2; possibly TRBD1 for D (6 bases). Trimming left V 5 bases short and J 4 bases short, with 18 bases between. This CDR3 is 15 amino acids long. CDR1 is SGHRS, CDR2 YFSETQ, per germline. The CDR3 nucleotides are TGCGCCAGCAGTCCAGGAACAGGGTCCAGCTATGGCTACACCTTC. Amino acid sequence: CASSPGTGSSYGYTF.

The J gene is TRBJ2-7, the V gene TRBV7-2; 8 bases match TRBD2. Germline V CDR1 and CDR2: SGHTA, FQGNSA. The CDR3 is made up of 14 amino acids. V was clipped by 1 base and J by 6 bases; unmatched bases: 5. CDR3 nucleotide sequence: TGTGCCAGCAGCTTAGACGGGAGGGCCACCGAGCAGTACTTC. Its protein product is CASSLDGRATEQYF.